The present T cell receptor beta chain was sequenced within a study of blood T cell repertoires in COVID-19. Across the whole study: PBMCs, B-cell-depleted T cells, or T cells were the source of the cDNA or gDNA that made up the material.

As processed by the authors: Cell counts per sample came from amplifying reference gene primers. Assay used: immunoSEQ multiplex PCR; TCRdb lists only in-frame clones, some missing. The D gene and trimming were derived from the DNA, and the V and J assignments and clone size from that table. The sample holds hundreds of thousands of clones; nearly 90% are singletons and the top ten take approximately 1.3%. The receptor was isolated from a woman aged 18-29 years who had been exposed to COVID-19. Sequencing was carried out using PBMCs or T cells enriched from blood (not recorded which).

The CDR3: CASSAPGTHSPLHF. CDR3 coding DNA: TGTGCCAGTAGTGCCCCGGGAACCCACTCACCCCTCCACTTT. V is TRBV19 and J is TRBJ1-6; the D is unclear. The CDR3 length is 14 residues. CDR1 is LNHDA and CDR2 is SQIVND in the germline V gene (reference sequence). V lost 5 bases, J lost 10 bases, and 15 bases lay in between.